The T cell receptor beta chain described here comes from a study of graft-versus-host responses after intestinal transplantation. In the study overall: Each recipient received a multivisceral, liver-intestinal, or isolated intestinal graft. Recipients uniformly received anti-thymocyte globulin induction, followed by tacrolimus and steroids for around 3 years.

Assay used: immunoSEQ multiplex PCR; TCRdb lists only in-frame clones, some missing. The repertoire holds about 10,000 clones, with roughly 94% as singletons. Broader study findings: Where graft-donor T cell macrochimerism was present, patients had high graft-versus-host to host-versus-graft clonal ratios in allografts. Recipient marrow contained GvH clones, some of which appeared first in ileum or blood.

Worth noting for this clone: The antigen remains undetermined.

CDR3 length equals 16 residues. V was clipped by 2 bases and J by 6 bases; unmatched bases: 9. The germline V gene has CDR1 MNHEY and CDR2 SMNVEV (reference sequence). The sequence derives from a human patient who received an intestinal transplant, so some T cells may come from the graft donor. The gene calls are TRBV27 and TRBJ2-1, with 8 bases identical to TRBD2. Specimen: PBMCs, collected 8 days after intestinal transplant. The CDR3 DNA follows: TGTGCCAGCAGTTTAGGGGCTAGCGGGTGGTTCAATGAGCAGTTCTTC. The encoded protein is CASSLGASGWFNEQFF.